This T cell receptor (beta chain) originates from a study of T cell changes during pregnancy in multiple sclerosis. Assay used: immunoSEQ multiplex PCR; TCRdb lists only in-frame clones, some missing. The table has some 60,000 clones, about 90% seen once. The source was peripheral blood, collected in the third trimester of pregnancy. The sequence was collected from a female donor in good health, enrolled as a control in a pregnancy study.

The CDR3 loop is CASGLFQNSNQPQHF. CDR3 DNA: TGTGCTAGTGGTTTGTTCCAGAATAGCAATCAGCCCCAGCATTTT. The gene calls are TRBV12-5 and TRBJ1-5; no clear D gene. The CDR3 is made up of 15 amino acids. The germline V gene has CDR1 LGHNT and CDR2 FRNRAP. Between the trimmed V and J ends, which lost 2 bases and 0 bases, there was a span of 8 bases. The complete variable domain, with remaining parts taken from reference TRBV12-5 and TRBJ1-5, reads DARVTQTPRHKVTEMGQEVTMRCQPILGHNTVFWYRQTMMQGLELLAYFRNRAPLDDSGMPKDRFSAEMPDATLATLKIQPSEPRDSAVYFCASGLFQNSNQPQHFGDGTRLSIL.